This TCR beta chain emerged from a study of T-cell memory formation after mild COVID-19. General observations from the study: Within pre-infection memory, some responding clones were found, suggesting cross-reactive memory joined. Contracting clones from day 15 to 85 showed balanced CD4/CD8; later expanders favored CD4+.

This clonotype was counted at least ten times. The antigen is undetermined. The authors produced TCR alpha and TCR beta cDNA libraries with sample barcodes and UMIs by 5'RACE using constant-segment primers. Via MiXCR, TCRdb re-called the 5' RACE reads, giving one row per CDR3 protein. Of about 170,000 distinct CDR3 sequences in the sample, roughly 13% were seen once. From germline, CDR1 is SGHRS and CDR2 YFSETQ. The length of the CDR3 is 15 residues. V trimming: 0 bases; J trimming: 9 bases; junction bases outside the gene matches: 9. Sequencing was performed on PBMCs or a T cell subset sorted from them (not recorded which). The sequence was collected from a man aged 18 to 29 who had mild COVID-19 (a few samples of this study predate the infection). Cell type and time point are not known. The V call is TRBV5-1, the J call TRBJ2-1; TRBD2 aligns across 7 bases. The CDR3 nucleotides are TGCGCCAGCAGCTTGGTCCCGGGACTAAGGAGTGAGCAGTTCTTC. The encoded protein is CASSLVPGLRSEQFF.